This TCR beta chain was identified during a study of blood T cell repertoires in COVID-19. The wider study: From the United States, Italy and Spain came samples of acute and convalescent COVID-19. T cells, B-cell-depleted T cells, or PBMCs supplied cDNA or gDNA.

In Seattle, patients joined the study during active infection and were tracked longitudinally. The length of the CDR3 is 12 residues. Trimming stripped 0 bases from V and 7 bases from J, with 5 bases between. Germline V gene lookup returns CDR1 SGHRS and CDR2 YFSETQ. Comments on this clone: This sample includes further DNA sequences coding for the same CDR3.

Per the authors' pipeline: Amplification of reference gene primers provided the estimated nucleated cell counts. Libraries were prepared by immunoSEQ multiplex PCR; TCRdb keeps only in-frame clonotypes and omits some of them. From that table come the V and J calls and clone size; the DNA was used to work out D and trimming. The sample lists more than 250,000 clones; roughly 88% were seen once. The chain joins TRBV5-1 to TRBJ2-1; no definite D call. Sequenced sample: peripheral blood. This clonotype was obtained from a woman in her thirties with COVID-19, enrolled during active disease. CDR3 DNA sequence: TGCGCCAGCAGCTTGGCGGTAAATGAGCAGTTCTTC. It yields the protein CASSLAVNEQFF.